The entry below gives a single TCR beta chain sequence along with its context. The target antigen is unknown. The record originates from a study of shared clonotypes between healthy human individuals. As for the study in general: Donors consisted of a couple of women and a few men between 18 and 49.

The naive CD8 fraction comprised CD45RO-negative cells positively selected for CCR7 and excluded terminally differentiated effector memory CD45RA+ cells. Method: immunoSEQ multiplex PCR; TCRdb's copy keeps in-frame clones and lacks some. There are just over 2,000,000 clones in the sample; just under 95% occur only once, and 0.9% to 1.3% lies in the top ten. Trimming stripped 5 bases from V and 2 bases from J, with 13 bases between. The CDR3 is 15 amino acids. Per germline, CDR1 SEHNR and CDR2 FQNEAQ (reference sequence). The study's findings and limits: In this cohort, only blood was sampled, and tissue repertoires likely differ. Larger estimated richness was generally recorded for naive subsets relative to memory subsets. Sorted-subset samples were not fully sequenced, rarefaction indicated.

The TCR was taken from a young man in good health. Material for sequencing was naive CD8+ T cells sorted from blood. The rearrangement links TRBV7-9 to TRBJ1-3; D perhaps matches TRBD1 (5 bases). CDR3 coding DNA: TGTGCCAGCAGCCGTACCAGGGAACCTGGAAACACCATATATTTT. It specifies CASSRTREPGNTIYF.